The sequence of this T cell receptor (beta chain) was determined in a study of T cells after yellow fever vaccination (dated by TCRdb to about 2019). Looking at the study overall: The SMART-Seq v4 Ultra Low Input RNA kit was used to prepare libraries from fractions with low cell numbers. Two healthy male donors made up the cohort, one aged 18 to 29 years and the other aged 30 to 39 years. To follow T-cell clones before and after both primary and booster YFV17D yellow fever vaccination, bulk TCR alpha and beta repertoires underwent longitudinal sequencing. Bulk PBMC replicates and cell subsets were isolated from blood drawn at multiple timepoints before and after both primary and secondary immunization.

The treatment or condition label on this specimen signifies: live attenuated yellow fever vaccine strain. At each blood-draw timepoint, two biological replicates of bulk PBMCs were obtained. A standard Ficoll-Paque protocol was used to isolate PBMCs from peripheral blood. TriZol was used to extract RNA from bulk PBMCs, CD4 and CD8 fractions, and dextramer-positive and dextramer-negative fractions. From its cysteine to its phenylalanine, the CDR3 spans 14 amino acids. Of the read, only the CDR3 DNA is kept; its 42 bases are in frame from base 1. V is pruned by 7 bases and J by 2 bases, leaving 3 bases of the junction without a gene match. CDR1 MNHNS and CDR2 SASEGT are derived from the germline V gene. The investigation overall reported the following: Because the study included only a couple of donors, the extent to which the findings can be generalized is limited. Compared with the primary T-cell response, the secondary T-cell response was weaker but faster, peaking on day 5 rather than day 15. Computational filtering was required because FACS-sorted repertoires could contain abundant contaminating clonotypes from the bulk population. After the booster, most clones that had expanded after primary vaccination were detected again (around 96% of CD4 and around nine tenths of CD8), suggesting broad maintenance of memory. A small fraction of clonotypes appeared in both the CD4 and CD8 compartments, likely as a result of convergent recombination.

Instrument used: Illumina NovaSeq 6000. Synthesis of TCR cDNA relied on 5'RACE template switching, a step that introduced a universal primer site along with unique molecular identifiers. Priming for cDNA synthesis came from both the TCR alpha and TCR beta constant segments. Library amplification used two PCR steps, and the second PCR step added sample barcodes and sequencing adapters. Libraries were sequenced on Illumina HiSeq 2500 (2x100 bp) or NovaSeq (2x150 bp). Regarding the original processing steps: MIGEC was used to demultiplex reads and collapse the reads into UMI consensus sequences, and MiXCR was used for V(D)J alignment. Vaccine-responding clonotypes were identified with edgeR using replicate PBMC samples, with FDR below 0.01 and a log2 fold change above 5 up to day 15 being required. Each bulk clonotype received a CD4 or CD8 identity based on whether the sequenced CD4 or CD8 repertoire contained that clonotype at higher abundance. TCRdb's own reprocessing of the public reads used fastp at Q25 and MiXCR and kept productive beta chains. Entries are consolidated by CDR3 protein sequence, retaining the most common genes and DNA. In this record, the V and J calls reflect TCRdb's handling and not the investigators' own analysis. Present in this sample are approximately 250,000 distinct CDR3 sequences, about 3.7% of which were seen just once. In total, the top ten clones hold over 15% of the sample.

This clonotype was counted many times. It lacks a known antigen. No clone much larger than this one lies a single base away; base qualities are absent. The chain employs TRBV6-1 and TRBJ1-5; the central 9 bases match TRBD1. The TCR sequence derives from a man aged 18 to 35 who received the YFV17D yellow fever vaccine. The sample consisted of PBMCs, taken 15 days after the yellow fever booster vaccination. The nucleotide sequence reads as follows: TGTGCCAGCACGACAGGGGGTCGCAATCAGCCCCAGCATTTT. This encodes CASTTGGRNQPQHF.